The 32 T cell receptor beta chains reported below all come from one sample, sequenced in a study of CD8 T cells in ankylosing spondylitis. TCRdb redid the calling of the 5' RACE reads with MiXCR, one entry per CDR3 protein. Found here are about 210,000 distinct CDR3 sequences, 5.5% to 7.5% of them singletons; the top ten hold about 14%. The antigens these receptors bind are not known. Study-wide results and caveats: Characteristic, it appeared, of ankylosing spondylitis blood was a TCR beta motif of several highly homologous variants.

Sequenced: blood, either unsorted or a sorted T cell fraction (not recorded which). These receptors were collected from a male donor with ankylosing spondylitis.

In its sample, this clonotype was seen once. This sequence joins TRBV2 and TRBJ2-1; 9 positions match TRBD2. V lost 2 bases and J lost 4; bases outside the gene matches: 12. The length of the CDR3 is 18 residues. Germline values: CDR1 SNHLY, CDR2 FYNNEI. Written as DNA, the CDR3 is TGTGCCAGCAGTGAACTTGTTAGCGGGAGTGAGCATTACAATGAGCAGTTCTTC. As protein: CASSELVSGSEHYNEQFF.

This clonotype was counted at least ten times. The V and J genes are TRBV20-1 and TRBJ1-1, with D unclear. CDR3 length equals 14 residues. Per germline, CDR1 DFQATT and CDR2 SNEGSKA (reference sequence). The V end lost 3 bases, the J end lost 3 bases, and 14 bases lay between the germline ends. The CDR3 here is CSARTTEWDTEAFF. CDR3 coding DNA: TGCAGTGCTAGGACTACAGAGTGGGACACTGAAGCTTTCTTT.

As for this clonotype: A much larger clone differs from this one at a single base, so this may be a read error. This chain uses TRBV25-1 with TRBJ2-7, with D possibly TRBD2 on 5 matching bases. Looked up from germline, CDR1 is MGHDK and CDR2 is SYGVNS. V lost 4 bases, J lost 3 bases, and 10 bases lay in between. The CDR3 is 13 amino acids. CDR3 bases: TGTGCCAGCAGTGCCGGACGGGGCTACGAGCAGTACTTC. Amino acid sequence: CASSAGRGYEQYF.

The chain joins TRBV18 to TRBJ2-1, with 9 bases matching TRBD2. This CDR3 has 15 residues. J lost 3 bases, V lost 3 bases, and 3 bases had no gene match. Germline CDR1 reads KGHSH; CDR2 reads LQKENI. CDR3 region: CASSPPSGVYNEQFF. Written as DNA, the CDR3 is TGTGCCAGCTCACCTCCTAGCGGGGTCTACAATGAGCAGTTCTTC.

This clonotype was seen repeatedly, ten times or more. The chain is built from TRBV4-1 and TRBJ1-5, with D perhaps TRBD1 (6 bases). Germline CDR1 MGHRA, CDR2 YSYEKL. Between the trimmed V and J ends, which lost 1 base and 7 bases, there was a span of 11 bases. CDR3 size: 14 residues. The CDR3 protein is CASSQGRGGQPQHF. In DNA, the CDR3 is TGCGCCAGCAGCCAAGGCAGGGGCGGCCAGCCCCAGCATTTT.

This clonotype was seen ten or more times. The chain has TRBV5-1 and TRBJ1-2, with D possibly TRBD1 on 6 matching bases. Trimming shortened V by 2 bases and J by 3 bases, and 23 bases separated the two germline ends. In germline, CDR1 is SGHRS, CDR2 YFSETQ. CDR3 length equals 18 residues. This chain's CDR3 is CASSFGLPLMTGHYGYTF. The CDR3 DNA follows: TGCGCCAGCAGCTTTGGATTGCCGCTGATGACAGGACACTATGGCTACACCTTC.

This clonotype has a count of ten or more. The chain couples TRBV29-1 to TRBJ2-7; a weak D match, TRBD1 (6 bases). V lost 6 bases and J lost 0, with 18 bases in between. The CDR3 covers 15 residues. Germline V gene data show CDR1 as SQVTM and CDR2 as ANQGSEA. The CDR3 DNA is TGCAGCGTCCTAGGGGGACCGAGGAGCTCCTACGAGCAGTACTTC. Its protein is CSVLGGPRSSYEQYF.

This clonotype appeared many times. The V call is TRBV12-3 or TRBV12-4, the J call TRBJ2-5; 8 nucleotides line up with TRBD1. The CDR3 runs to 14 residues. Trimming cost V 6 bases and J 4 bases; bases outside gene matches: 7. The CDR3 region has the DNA TGTGCCAGCAGCACCGGGACAGGCCGAGAGACCCAGTACTTC. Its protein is CASSTGTGRETQYF.

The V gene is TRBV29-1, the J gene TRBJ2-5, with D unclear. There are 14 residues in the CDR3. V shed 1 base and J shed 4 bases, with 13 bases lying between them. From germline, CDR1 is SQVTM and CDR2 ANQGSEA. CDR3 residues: CSVEGSAWVETQYF. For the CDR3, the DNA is TGCAGCGTTGAAGGTTCAGCATGGGTAGAGACCCAGTACTTC.

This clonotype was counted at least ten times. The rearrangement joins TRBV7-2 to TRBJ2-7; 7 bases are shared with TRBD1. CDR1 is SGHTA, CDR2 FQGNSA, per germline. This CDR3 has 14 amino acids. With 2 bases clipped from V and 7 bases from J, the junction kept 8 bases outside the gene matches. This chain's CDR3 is CASSLWTGSWEQYF. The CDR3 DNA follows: TGTGCCAGCAGCTTATGGACAGGTTCCTGGGAGCAGTACTTC.

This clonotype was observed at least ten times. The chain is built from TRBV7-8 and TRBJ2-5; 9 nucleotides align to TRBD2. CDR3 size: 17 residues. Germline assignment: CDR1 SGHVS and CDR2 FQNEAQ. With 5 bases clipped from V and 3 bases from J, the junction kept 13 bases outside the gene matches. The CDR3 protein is CASSAFVGGRAKETQYF. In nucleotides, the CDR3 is TGTGCCAGCAGCGCGTTTGTGGGCGGGAGGGCGAAAGAGACCCAGTACTTC. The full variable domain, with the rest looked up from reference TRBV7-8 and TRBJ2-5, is GAGVSQSPRYKVAKRGQDVALRCDPISGHVSLFWYQQALGQGPEFLTYFQNEAQLDKSGLPSDRFFAERPEGSVSTLKIQRTQQEDSAVYLCASSAFVGGRAKETQYFGPGTRLLVL.

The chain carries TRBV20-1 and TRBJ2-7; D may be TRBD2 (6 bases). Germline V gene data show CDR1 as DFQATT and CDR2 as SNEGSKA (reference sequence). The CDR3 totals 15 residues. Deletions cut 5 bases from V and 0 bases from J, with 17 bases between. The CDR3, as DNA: TGCAGTGCTCGAAGCGTGGGACTGAGCTCCTACGAGCAGTACTTC. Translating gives CSARSVGLSSYEQYF.

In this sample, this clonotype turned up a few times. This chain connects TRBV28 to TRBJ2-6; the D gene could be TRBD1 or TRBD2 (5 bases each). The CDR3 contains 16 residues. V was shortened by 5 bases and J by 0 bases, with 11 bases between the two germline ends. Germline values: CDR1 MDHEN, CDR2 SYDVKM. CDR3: CASSTGRTSGANVLTF. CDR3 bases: TGTGCCAGCAGTACGGGACGGACCTCTGGGGCCAACGTCCTGACTTTC.

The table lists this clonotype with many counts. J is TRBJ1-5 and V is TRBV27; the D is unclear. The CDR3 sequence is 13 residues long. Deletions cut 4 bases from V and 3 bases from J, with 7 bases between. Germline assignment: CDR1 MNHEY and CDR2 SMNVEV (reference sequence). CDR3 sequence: CASSSAVNQPQHF. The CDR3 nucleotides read TGTGCCAGCAGTTCAGCCGTCAATCAGCCCCAGCATTTT.

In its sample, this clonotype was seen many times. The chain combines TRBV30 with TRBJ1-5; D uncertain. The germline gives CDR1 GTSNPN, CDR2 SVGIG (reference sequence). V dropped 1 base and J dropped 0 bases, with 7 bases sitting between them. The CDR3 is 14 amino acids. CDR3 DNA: TGTGCCTGGAGTGAGGACGTTAGCAATCAGCCCCAGCATTTT. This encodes CAWSEDVSNQPQHF.

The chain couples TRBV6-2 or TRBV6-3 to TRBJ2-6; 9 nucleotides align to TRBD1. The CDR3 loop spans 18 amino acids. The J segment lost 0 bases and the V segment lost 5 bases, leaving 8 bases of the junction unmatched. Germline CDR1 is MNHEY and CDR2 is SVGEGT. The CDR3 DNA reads TGTGCCAGCAGTACATACAGGGGGCCAGACTCTGGGGCCAACGTCCTGACTTTC. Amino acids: CASSTYRGPDSGANVLTF.

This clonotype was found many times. CDR3 sequence (DNA): TGTGCCAGTAGTGTACTAGCGGGAGATGTCAATGAGCAGTTCTTC. This sequence encodes CASSVLAGDVNEQFF. The gene calls are TRBV19 and TRBJ2-1, with 11 bases aligning to TRBD2. CDR1 LNHDA and CDR2 SQIVND come from the germline V gene (reference sequence). V was clipped by 5 bases and J by 6 bases; unmatched bases: 6. The CDR3 contains 15 residues.

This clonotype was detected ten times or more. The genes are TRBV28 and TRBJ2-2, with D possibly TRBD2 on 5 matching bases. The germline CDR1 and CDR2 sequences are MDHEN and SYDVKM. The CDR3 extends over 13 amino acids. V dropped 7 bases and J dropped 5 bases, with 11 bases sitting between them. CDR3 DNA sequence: TGTGCCAGCAATATAGCGCGAACCGGGGAGCTGTTTTTT. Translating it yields CASNIARTGELFF.

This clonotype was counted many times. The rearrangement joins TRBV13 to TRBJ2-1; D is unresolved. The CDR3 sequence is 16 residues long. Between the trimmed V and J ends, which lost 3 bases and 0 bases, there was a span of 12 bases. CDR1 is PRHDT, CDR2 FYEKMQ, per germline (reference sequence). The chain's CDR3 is CASSFQLESSYNEQFF. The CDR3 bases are TGTGCCAGCAGCTTCCAACTGGAGAGCTCCTACAATGAGCAGTTCTTC.

CDR3 in DNA: TGTGCCAGCGGGAAGGGATACTCTGGGGCCAACGTCCTGACTTTC. It is translated as CASGKGYSGANVLTF. The genes are TRBV6-2 or TRBV6-3 and TRBJ2-6; D is unclear. CDR1 MNHEY and CDR2 SVGEGT come from the germline V gene. The germline V and J ends were trimmed by 8 bases and 0 bases, with 11 bases remaining between them. The CDR3 is 15 residues long.

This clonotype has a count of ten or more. The CDR3: CASSLRVSTDTQYF. CDR3 in DNA: TGCGCCAGCAGCTTGCGGGTTAGCACAGATACGCAGTATTTT. V usage is TRBV4-3 and J usage is TRBJ2-3; possibly TRBD2 for D (5 bases). Trimming shortened V by 5 bases and J by 0 bases, and 9 bases separated the two germline ends. CDR1 is LGHNA, CDR2 YSLEER, per germline. This CDR3 contains 14 residues.

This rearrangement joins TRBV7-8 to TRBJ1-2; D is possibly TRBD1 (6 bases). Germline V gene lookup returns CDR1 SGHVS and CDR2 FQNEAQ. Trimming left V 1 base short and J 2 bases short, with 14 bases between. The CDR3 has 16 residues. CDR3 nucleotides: TGTGCCAGCAGCTTAGTGGGACTCGGGGGCAACTATGGCTACACCTTC. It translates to CASSLVGLGGNYGYTF. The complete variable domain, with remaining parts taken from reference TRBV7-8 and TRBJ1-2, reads GAGVSQSPRYKVAKRGQDVALRCDPISGHVSLFWYQQALGQGPEFLTYFQNEAQLDKSGLPSDRFFAERPEGSVSTLKIQRTQQEDSAVYLCASSLVGLGGNYGYTFGSGTRLTVV.

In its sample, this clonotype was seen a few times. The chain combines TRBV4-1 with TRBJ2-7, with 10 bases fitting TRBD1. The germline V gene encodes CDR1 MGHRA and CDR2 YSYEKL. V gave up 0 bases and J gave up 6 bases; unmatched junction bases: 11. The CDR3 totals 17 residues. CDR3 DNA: TGCGCCAGCAGCCAAGACGCTACCGGGACAGGGGCGATCGAGCAGTACTTC. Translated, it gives CASSQDATGTGAIEQYF.

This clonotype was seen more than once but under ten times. For the CDR3, the DNA is TGTGCCAGCAGCTTGACGACAGGGACTAACACTGAAGCTTTCTTT. Protein sequence: CASSLTTGTNTEAFF. The gene calls are TRBV7-6 and TRBJ1-1; 7 bases are shared with TRBD1. This CDR3 has 15 residues. Germline assignment: CDR1 SGHVS and CDR2 FNYEAQ. J was trimmed by 2 bases and V by 3 bases; bases with no gene match: 6.

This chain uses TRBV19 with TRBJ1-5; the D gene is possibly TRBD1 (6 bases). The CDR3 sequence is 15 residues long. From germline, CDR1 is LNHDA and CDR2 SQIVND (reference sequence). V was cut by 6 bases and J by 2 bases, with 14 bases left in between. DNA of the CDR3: TGTGCCAGTAGCATGGAAGGGGGAGGCAATCAGCCCCAGCATTTT. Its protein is CASSMEGGGNQPQHF.

The CDR3 sequence is CASSYISGGEQYF. The CDR3 DNA reads as TGTGCCAGCAGTTACATCTCAGGGGGCGAGCAGTACTTC. This chain connects TRBV6-5 to TRBJ2-7; TRBD1 matches at 7 bases. The CDR3 is 13 amino acids. J was trimmed by 6 bases and V by 2 bases; bases with no gene match: 4. Germline V gene data show CDR1 as MNHEY and CDR2 as SVGAGI.

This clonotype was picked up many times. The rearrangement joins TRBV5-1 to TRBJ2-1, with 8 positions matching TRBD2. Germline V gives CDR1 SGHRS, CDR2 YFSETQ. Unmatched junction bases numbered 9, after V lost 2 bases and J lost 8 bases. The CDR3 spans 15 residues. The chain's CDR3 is CASSFSGGGVHEQFF. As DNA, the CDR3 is TGCGCCAGCAGCTTCTCGGGGGGGGGTGTCCATGAGCAGTTCTTC.

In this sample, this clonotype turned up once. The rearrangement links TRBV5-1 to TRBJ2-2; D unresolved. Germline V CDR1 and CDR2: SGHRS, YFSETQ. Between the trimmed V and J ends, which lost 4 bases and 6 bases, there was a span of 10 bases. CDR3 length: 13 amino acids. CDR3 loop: CASSLDGAGELFF. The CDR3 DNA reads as TGCGCCAGCAGCCTGGACGGCGCCGGGGAGCTGTTTTTT.

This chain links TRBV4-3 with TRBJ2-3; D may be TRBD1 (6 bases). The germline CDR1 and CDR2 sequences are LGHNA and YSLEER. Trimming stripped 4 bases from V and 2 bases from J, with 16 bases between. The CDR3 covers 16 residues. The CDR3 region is CASSPWGQGTTDTQYF. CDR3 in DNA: TGCGCCAGCAGCCCTTGGGGTCAGGGGACCACAGATACGCAGTATTTT.

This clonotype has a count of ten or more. The CDR3 bases are TGTGCCAGCAGCTTAGTTAGCGGGAGGGCCAATGAGCAGTTCTTC. Its protein is CASSLVSGRANEQFF. The chain combines TRBV7-6 with TRBJ2-1; 11 nucleotides agree with TRBD2. Trimming cost V 1 base and J 6 bases; bases outside gene matches: 2. This CDR3 region has 15 residues. The germline V gene encodes CDR1 SGHVS and CDR2 FNYEAQ.

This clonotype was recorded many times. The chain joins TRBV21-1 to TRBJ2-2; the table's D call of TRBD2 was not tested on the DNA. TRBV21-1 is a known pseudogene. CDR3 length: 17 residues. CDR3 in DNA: TGTGCCAGCGGACCGACTAGCGGGGGGCCTAACACCGGGGAGCTGTTTTTT. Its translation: CASGPTSGGPNTGELFF.

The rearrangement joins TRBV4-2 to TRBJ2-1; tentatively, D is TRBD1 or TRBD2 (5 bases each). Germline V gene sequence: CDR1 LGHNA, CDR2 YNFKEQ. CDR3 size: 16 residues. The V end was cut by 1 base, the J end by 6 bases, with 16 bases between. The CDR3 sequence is CASSQGDEDFFNEQFF. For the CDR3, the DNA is TGTGCCAGCAGCCAAGGGGACGAGGATTTCTTCAATGAGCAGTTCTTC.